This T cell receptor beta chain stems from a study of regulatory dendritic cells for organ transplantation. Sorted subsets were CFSE-labeled and cultured 4 to 6 days with allogeneic dendritic cells. Trimming left V 4 bases short and J 2 bases short, with 14 bases between. The CDR3 is made up of 14 amino acids. Looked up from germline, CDR1 is SQVTM and CDR2 is ANQGSEA. Generated by immunoSEQ multiplex PCR, the TCRdb table keeps only in-frame clones and is missing some. The sample has roughly 20,000 clones; 70% to 90% are singletons. This clone appeared once. Antigen specificity is unknown. The receptor was derived from a human donor in good health. The J gene is TRBJ1-2, the V gene TRBV29-1; D remains unclear. Sequencing input: naive CD4+ T cells from blood cultured with regulatory dendritic cells. Subset denoted: CD45RA+ naive T cells. CDR3 amino acids: CSVVGGMGNYGYTF. The DNA of the CDR3 is TGCAGCGTTGTCGGCGGAATGGGGAACTATGGCTACACCTTC.